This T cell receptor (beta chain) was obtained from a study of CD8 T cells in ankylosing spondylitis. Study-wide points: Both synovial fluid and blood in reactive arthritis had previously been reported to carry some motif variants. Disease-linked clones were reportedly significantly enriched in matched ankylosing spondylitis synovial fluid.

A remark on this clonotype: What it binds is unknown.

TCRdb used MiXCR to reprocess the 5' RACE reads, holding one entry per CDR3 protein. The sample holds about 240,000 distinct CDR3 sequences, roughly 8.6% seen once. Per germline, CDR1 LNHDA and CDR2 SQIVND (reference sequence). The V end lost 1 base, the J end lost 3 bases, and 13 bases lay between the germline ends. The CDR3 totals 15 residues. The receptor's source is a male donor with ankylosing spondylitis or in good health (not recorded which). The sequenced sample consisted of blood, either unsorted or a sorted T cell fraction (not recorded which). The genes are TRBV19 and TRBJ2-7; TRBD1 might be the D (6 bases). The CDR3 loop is CASSIAQGRIYEQYF. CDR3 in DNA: TGTGCCAGTAGTATAGCCCAGGGGCGGATCTACGAGCAGTACTTC. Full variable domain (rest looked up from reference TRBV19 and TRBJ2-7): DGGITQSPKYLFRKEGQNVTLSCEQNLNHDAMYWYRQDPGQGLRLIYYSQIVNDFQKGDIAEGYSVSREKKESFPLTVTSAQKNPTAFYLCASSIAQGRIYEQYFGPGTRLTVT.